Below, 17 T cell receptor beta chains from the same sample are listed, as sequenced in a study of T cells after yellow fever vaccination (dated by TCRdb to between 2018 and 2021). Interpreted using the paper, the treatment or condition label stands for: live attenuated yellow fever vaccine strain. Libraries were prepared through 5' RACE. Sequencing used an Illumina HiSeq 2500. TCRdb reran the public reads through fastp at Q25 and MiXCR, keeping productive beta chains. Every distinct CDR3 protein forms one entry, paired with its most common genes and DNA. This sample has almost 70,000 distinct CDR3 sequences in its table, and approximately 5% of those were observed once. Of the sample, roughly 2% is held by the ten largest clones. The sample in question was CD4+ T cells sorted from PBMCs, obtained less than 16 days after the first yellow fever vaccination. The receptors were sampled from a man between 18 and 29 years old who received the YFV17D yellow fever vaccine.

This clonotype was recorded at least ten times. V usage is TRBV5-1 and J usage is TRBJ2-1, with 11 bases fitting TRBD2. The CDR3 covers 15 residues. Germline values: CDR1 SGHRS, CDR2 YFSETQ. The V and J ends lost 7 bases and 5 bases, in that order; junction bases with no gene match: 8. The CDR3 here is CASRSGTSGHNEQFF. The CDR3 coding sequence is TGCGCCAGCCGCTCAGGGACTAGCGGTCACAATGAGCAGTTCTTC.

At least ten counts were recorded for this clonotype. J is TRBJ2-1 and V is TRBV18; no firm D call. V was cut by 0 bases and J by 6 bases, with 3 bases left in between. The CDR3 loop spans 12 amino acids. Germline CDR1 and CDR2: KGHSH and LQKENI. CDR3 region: CASSPPLNEQFF. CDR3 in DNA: TGTGCCAGCTCACCACCCCTCAATGAGCAGTTCTTC.

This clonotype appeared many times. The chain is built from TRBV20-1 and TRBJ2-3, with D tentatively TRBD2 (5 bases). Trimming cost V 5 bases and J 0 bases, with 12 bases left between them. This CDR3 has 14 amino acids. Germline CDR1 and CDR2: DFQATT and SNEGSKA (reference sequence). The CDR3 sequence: CSAPLEDSTDTQYF. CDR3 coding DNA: TGCAGTGCTCCTCTGGAGGACAGCACAGATACGCAGTATTTT.

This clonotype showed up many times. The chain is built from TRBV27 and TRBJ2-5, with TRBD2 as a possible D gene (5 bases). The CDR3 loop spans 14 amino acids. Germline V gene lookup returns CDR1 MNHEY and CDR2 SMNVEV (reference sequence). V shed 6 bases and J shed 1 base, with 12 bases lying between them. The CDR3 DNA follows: TGTGCCAGCAGCCTTAGCGAGACCCAAGAGACCCAGTACTTC. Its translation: CASSLSETQETQYF.

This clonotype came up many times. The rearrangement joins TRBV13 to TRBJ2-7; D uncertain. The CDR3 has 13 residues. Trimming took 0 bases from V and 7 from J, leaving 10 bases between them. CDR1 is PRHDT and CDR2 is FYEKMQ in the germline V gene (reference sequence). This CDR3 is CASSLGRYREQYF. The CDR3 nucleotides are TGTGCCAGCAGCTTAGGAAGATACCGGGAGCAGTACTTC. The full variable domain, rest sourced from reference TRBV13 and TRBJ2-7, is AAGVIQSPRHLIKEKRETATLKCYPIPRHDTVYWYQQGPGQDPQFLISFYEKMQSDKGSIPDRFSAQQFSDYHSELNMSSLELGDSALYFCASSLGRYREQYFGPGTRLTVT.

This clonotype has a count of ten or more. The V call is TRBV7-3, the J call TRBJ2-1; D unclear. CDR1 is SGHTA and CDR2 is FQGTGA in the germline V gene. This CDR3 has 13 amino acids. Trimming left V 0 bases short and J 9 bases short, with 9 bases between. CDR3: CASSLTGLGEQFF. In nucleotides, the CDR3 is TGTGCCAGCAGCTTAACGGGCCTCGGTGAGCAGTTCTTC.

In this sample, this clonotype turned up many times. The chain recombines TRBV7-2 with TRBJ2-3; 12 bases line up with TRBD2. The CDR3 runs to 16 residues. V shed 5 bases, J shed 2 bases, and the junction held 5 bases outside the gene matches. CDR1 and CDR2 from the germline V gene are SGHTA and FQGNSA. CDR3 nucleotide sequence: TGTGCCAGCAGCGCCCCTAGCGGGGGGGCCACAGATACGCAGTATTTT. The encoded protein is CASSAPSGGATDTQYF.

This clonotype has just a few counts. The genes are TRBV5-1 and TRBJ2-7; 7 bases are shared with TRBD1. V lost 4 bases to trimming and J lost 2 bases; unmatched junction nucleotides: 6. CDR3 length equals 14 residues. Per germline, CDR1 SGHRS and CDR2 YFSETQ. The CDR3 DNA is TGCGCCAGCAGCAGGGACAGCCCGGCCTACGAGCAGTACGTC. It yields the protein CASSRDSPAYEQYV.

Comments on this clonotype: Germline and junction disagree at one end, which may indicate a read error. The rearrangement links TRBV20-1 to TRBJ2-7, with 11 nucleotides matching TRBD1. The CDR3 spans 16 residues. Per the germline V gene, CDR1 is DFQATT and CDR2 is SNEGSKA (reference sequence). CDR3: CSAAPATGTGGYEKYF. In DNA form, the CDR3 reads TGCAGTGCCGCTCCCGCGACCGGGACAGGGGGGTACGAGAAGTACTTC.

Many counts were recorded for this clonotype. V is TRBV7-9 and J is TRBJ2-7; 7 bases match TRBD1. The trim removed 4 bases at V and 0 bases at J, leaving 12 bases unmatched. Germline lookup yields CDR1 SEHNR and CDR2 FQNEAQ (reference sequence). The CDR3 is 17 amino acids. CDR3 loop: CASSSRGNFKSSYEQYF. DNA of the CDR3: TGTGCCAGCAGCTCCAGGGGGAACTTCAAAAGCTCCTACGAGCAGTACTTC.

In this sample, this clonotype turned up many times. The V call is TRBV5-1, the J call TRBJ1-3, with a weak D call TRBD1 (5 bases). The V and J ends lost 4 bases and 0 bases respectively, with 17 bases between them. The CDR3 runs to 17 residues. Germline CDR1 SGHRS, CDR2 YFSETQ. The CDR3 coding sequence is TGCGCCAGCAGCCCCAACAGCCCCGACAGCTCTGGAAACACCATATATTTT. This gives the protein CASSPNSPDSSGNTIYF.

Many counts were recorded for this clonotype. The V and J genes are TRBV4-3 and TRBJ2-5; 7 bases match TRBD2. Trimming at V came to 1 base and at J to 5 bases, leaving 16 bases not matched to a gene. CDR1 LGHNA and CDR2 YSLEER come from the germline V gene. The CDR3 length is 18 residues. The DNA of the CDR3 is TGCGCCAGCAGCCAAGGTAGAGGTCGAGCGGGGCCGGGGGAGACCCAGTACTTC. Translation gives CASSQGRGRAGPGETQYF.

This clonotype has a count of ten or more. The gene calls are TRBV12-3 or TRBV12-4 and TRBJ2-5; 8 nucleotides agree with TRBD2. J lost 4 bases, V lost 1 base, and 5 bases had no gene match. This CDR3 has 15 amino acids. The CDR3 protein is CASSLEGLAVETQYF. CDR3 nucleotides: TGTGCCAGCAGTTTAGAAGGACTAGCTGTAGAGACCCAGTACTTC.

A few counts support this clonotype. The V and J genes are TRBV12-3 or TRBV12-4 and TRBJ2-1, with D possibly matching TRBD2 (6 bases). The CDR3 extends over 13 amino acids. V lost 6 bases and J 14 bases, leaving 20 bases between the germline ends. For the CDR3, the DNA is TGTGCCAGCAGCTTATCGGGCGGGGAGACGGAGTTCTTC. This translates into CASSLSGGETEFF.

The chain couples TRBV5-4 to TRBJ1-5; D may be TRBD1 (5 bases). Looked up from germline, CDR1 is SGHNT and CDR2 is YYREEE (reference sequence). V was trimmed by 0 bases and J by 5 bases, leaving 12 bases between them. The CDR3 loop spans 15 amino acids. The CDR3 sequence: CASSLAGRIYQPQHF. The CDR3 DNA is TGTGCCAGCAGCTTGGCGGGACGGATCTATCAGCCCCAGCATTTT.

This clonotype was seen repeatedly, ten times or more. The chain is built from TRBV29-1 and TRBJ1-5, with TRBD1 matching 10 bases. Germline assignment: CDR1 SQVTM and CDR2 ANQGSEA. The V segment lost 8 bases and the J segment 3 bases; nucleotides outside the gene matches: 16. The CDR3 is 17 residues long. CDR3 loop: CSLYLPRDRGLNQPQHF. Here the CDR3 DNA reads TGCAGCCTATACCTTCCCCGGGACAGGGGTCTCAATCAGCCCCAGCATTTT.

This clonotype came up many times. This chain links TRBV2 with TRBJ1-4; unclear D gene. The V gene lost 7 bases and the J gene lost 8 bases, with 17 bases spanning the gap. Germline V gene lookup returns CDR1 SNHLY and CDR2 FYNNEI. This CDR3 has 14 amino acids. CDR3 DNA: TGTGCCAGCACGACGGACTCCCGCGCGGAAAAACTGTTTTTT. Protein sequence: CASTTDSRAEKLFF.